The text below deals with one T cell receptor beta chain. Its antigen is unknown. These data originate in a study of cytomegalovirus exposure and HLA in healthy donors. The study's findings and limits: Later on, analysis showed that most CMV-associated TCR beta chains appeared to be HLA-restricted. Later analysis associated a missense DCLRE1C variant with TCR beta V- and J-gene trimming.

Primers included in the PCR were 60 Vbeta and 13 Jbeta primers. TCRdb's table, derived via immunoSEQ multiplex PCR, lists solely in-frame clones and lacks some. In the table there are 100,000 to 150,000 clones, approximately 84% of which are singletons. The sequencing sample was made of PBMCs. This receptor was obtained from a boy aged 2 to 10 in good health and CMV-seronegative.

Here the CDR3 reads CASSLAEEIGELFF. CDR3 bases: TGTGCCAGCAGCTTAGCGGAGGAGATCGGGGAGCTGTTTTTT. The gene calls are TRBV7-6 and TRBJ2-2; tentatively, D is TRBD2 (5 bases). Germline V gives CDR1 SGHVS, CDR2 FNYEAQ. The CDR3 spans 14 residues. V was clipped by 0 bases and J by 7 bases, with 9 bases between them.